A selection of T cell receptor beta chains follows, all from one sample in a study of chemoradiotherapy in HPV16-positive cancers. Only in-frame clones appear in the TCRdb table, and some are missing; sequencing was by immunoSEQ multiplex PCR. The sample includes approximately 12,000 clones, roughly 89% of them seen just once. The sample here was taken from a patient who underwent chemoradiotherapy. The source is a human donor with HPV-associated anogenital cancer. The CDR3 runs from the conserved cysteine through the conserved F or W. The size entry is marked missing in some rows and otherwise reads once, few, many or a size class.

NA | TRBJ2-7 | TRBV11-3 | CASSPIPGTGKNEQYF
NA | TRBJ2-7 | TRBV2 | CASSEVASSYEQYF
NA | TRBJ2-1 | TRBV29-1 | CSVGQGDREQFF
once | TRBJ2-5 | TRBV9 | CASSGSGGPRETQYF
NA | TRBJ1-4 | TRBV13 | CASSTQGLTNEKLFF
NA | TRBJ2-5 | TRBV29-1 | CSVVGRRETQYF
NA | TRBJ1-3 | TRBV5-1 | CASSSDRSSSGNTIYF
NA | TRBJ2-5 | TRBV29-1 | CSAGGETQYF
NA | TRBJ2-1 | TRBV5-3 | CARSLQDREPSSYNEQFF
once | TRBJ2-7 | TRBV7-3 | CASSPNPGTSGAEQYF
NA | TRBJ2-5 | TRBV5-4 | CASSKYRGRETQYF
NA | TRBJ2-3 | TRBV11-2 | CASSLRVAADTQYF
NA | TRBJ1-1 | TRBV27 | CASSLRQKGNTEAFF
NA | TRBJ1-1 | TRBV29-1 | CSVERGITEAFF
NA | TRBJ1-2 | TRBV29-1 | CSVAGTSYGYTF
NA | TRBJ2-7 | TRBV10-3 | CAISESVPGSEQYF
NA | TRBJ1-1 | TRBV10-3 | CAIRTGRDTEAFF
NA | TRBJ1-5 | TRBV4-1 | CASSVGQLNQPQHF
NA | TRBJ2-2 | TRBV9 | CASSVTVVGELFF
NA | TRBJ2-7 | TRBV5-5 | CASSFDGYYEQYF
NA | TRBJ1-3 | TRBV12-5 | CASGPDDSGNTIYF
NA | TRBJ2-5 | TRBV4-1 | CASSQLDPKTQYF
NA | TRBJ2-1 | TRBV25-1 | CASSESQGASLGNEQFF
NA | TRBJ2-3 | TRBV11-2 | CASSLDPGTDTQYF
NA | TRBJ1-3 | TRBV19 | CASSKGGSGNTIYF
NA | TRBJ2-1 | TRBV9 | CASSVYGTGHNEQFF
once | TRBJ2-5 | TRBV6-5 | CASRTGRETQYF
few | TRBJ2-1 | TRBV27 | CASSLGGFGGEQFF
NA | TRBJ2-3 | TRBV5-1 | CASSLSGTGTDTQYF
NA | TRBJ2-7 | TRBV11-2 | CASSLDHSGSYEQYF
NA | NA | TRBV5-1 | CASSWETTYEQYF
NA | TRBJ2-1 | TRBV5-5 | CASSLVVGYNEQFF
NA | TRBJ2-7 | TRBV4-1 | CASSYPGQGKYEQYF
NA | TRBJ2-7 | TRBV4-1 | CASSQGLAGSYEQYF
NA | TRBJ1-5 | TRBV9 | CASSVGATDNQPQHF
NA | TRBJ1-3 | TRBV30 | CAWSDGYSGNTIYF
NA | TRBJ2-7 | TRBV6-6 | CASSYPTGVTSYEQYF
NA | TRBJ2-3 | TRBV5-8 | CASSFSSDRTDTQYF
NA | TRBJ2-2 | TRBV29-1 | CSVGSGGLRTGELFF
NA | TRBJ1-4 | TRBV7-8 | CASSLAFPVGEKLFF
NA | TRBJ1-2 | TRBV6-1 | CASSESRVTF